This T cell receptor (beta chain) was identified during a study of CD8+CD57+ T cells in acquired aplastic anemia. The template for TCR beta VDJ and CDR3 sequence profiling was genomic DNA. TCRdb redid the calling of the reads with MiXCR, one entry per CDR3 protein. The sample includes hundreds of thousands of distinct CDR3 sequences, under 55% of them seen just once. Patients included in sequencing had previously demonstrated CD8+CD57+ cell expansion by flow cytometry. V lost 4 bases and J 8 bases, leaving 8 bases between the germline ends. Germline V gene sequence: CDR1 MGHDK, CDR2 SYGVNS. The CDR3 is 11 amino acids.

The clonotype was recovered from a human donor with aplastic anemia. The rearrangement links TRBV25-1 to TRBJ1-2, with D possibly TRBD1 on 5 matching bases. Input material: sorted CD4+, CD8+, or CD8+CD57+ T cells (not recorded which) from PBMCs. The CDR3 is CASSGGDGYTF. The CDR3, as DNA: TGTGCCAGCAGTGGGGGGGACGGCTACACCTTC.